These T cell receptor beta chains were read from a single sample in a study of CD8 T cells in ankylosing spondylitis. From the 5' RACE reads, TCRdb called clonotypes with MiXCR, one entry per CDR3 protein. The sample includes roughly 130,000 distinct CDR3 sequences, 7% seen only once; the top ten take roughly an eighth. The source material was blood, either unsorted or a sorted T cell fraction (not recorded which). These receptors all come from a male donor with ankylosing spondylitis or in good health (not recorded which). Each CDR3 is given with its conserved first and last residue. A D gene is named only where the DNA matches it firmly. For some rows the clone size is stated as once, few or many, or as a class when expanded; others skip it.

D	size	V	J	DNA	CDR3
TRBD2	many	TRBV10-3	TRBJ2-7	TGTGCCATCCGACTAAGCGGGAGCCCCTCCTACGAGCAGTACTTC	CAIRLSGSPSYEQYF
TRBD2	many	TRBV10-3	TRBJ2-3	TGTGCCACTAGCGGGGGGGCCACAGATACGCAGTATTTT	CATSGGATDTQYF
TRBD1	many	TRBV5-1	TRBJ2-3	TGCGCCAGCAGCTTTGCAGGGGGCTTCGCAGATACGCAGTATTTT	CASSFAGGFADTQYF
NA	many	TRBV5-5	TRBJ1-1	TGTGCCAGCAGCCCCCCCCAGGGTTTAGAAGCTTTCTTT	CASSPPQGLEAFF
NA	many	TRBV7-3	TRBJ2-3	TGTGCCAGCAGCTACCGGGGGGATACGCAGTATTTT	CASSYRGDTQYF
NA	many	TRBV5-1	TRBJ2-5	TGCGCCAGCAGCTTGTTCAGGAACCCAGAGACCCAGTACTTC	CASSLFRNPETQYF
TRBD1	many	TRBV29-1	TRBJ2-2	TGCAGCGTTTTTCAGGGGGCCGGGGAGCTGTTTTTT	CSVFQGAGELFF
NA	many	TRBV20-1	TRBJ2-7	TGCAGTGCTAGGGGGGCCGCCTACGAGCAGTACTTC	CSARGAAYEQYF
NA	many	TRBV6-5	TRBJ2-7	TGTGCCAGCAGTTACTCGACAGATTACGAGCAGTACTTC	CASSYSTDYEQYF
NA	many	TRBV9	TRBJ2-4	TGTGCCAGCAGCCCCGAAGGGACAAGGCAAAACATTCAGTACTTC	CASSPEGTRQNIQYF
NA	many	TRBV2	TRBJ2-7	TGTGCCAGCACCTGGGACACCTTAAAGTTCTCCTACGAGCAGTACTTC	CASTWDTLKFSYEQYF
TRBD2	many	TRBV7-2	TRBJ2-7	TGTGCCAGCAGCTTAGGGCGGGGGACCTCCTACGAGCAGTACTTC	CASSLGRGTSYEQYF
NA	many	TRBV9	TRBJ2-3	TGTGCCAGCAGCACCCTAGCCCGCACAGATACGCAGTATTTT	CASSTLARTDTQYF
NA	many	TRBV3-1	TRBJ1-1	TGTGCCAGCAGCCATGAAAATAGAGAAGCTTTCTTT	CASSHENREAFF
NA	many	TRBV29-1	TRBJ2-4	TGCAGCGCAGTGGGGGCGGGGGCCAAAAACATTCAGTACTTC	CSAVGAGAKNIQYF
NA	many	TRBV12-5	TRBJ2-2	TGTGCTAGTGGTAGCACCCCGGGACAAATAAACACCGGGGAGCTGTTTTTT	CASGSTPGQINTGELFF
NA	many	TRBV4-1	TRBJ2-4	TGCGCCAGCAGCCAAGCTCCAACACTAGCCAAAAACATTCAGTACTTC	CASSQAPTLAKNIQYF
NA	many	TRBV20-1	TRBJ1-5	TGCAGTGCGAGACCCCTGGACAAGGATCAGCCCCAGCATTTT	CSARPLDKDQPQHF
NA	many	TRBV20-1	TRBJ2-3	TGCAGTGCTAGATTATGGCGGGACGATCAGACGCAGTATTTT	CSARLWRDDQTQYF
NA	many	TRBV20-1	TRBJ1-1	TGCAGTGCCCCCCAATGGGGTTCCACTGAAGCTTTCTTT	CSAPQWGSTEAFF
TRBD2	many	TRBV5-1	TRBJ2-1	TGCGCCAGCAGCTTAGGTACTAGCGGGGACTACAATGAGCAGTTCTTC	CASSLGTSGDYNEQFF
TRBD1	few	TRBV10-3	TRBJ2-6	TGTGCCATCAGTGACGGGACAGGGGCTTCCGGGGCCAACGTCCTGACTTTC	CAISDGTGASGANVLTF
NA	many	TRBV11-2	TRBJ2-3	TGTGCCAGCAGCTTATGGAGCACAGATACGCAGTATTTT	CASSLWSTDTQYF
NA	many	TRBV5-1	TRBJ2-3	TGCGCCAGCAGCCTCTCCAGGGTGGATACGCAGTATTTT	CASSLSRVDTQYF
TRBD2	many	TRBV7-8	TRBJ2-5	TGTGCCAGCAGCTTAAGGGGACTAGCGGTCCAAGAGACCCAGTACTTC	CASSLRGLAVQETQYF
NA	many	TRBV5-1	TRBJ1-1	TGCGCCAGCAGCCTGACAGGTCCGAACACTGAAGCTTTCTTT	CASSLTGPNTEAFF
TRBD1	many	TRBV12-3/TRBV12-4	TRBJ2-7	TGTGCCAGCAGTTTCCTCCGGGACAGGGGTTTGGTCTACGAGCAGTACTTC	CASSFLRDRGLVYEQYF
NA	many	TRBV5-1	TRBJ2-1	TGCGCCAGCAGCTTAGGCGATCCCTACAATGAGCAGTTCTTC	CASSLGDPYNEQFF
TRBD2	few	TRBV30	TRBJ2-7	TGTGCCTGGAGTGGGACTAGCGGGGTCTACGAGCAGTACTTC	CAWSGTSGVYEQYF
NA	many	TRBV10-3	TRBJ2-4	TGTGCCATCAGTGGCGGAAAGGGAAACATTCAGTACTTC	CAISGGKGNIQYF
NA	many	TRBV20-1	TRBJ1-5	TGCAGTGCCGAACATGGCCGGCACAATCAGCCCCAGCATTTT	CSAEHGRHNQPQHF
NA	many	TRBV3-1	TRBJ1-1	TGTGCCAGCAGCCAAGTCGGTGGGATGAACACTGAAGCTTTCTTT	CASSQVGGMNTEAFF
NA	many	TRBV6-2/TRBV6-3	TRBJ2-7	TGTGCCAGCAGCTCCCCCGAGGGGGGTATCTACGAGCAGTACTTC	CASSSPEGGIYEQYF
NA	many	TRBV20-1	TRBJ1-2	TGCAGTGCTACCGGAAGGACCAGCTATGGCTACACCTTC	CSATGRTSYGYTF
NA	NA	TRBV20-1	TRBJ1-3	TGCAGTGCTAGCCCGGGCCTCTCTGGAAACACCATATATTTT	CSASPGLSGNTIYF
TRBD1	many	TRBV12-3/TRBV12-4	TRBJ2-2	TGTGCCACCCGGAGGGGACAGGGGAATTCCGGGGAGCTGTTTTTT	CATRRGQGNSGELFF